The present T cell receptor (beta chain) was sequenced within a study of blood T cell repertoires in COVID-19. Symptom resolution, clearance, or two negative PCRs marked donors in Cohort 3 as recovered. Authors' data handling: From reference gene primer amplification, estimates of nucleated cell counts were derived. Sequenced by immunoSEQ multiplex PCR; TCRdb stores in-frame clones only, minus some. Clone size and V and J calls were adopted from that table, with D and trimming inferred from the DNA. Found here are about 130,000 clones, roughly four fifths of them singletons; the top ten hold around 10%. The V gene lost 2 bases and the J gene lost 5 bases, with 13 bases spanning the gap. The CDR3 extends over 14 amino acids. CDR1 is MNHEY and CDR2 is SVGEGT in the germline V gene.

The specimen was PBMCs or T cells enriched from blood (not recorded which). The sequence was obtained from a man in his fifties who had recovered from COVID-19. This sequence joins TRBV6-2 or TRBV6-3 and TRBJ2-7; D possibly corresponds to TRBD2 (5 bases). CDR3 coding DNA: TGTGCCAGCAGTTACGTAGGGCGGGCTGACGAGCAGTACTTC. Translating gives CASSYVGRADEQYF.